This TCR beta chain originates from a study of metastatic and nonmetastatic thyroid tumors. Study-wide background: Malignant thyroid and benign thyroid patients provided blood and tumor or nodule tissue whose repertoires were compared.

MiXCR re-clonotyped the PCR reads for TCRdb. This table holds under 25,000 clones, about 30% found once. On this clone: Its antigen is undetermined.

CDR3 size: 14 residues. Germline assignment: CDR1 SGHRS and CDR2 YFSETQ. V was trimmed by 0 bases and J by 2 bases, leaving 9 bases between them. General study points: Patients with malignant thyroid tumors reportedly had significantly higher TCR beta diversity than those with benign nodules, in blood and tumor.

Not a single patient had been given any form of treatment at any point before undergoing thyroid surgery. The specimen sequenced was blood. The rearrangement uses TRBV5-1 and TRBJ2-7; no firm D call. The origin of this receptor is a female donor with papillary thyroid cancer or a benign thyroid nodule (not recorded which). Some clones in this sample may be carry-over from other donors' samples. The CDR3 coding sequence is TGCGCCAGCAGCTTGGAAGGTCTCACCTACGAGCAGTACTTC. Translated, it gives CASSLEGLTYEQYF.